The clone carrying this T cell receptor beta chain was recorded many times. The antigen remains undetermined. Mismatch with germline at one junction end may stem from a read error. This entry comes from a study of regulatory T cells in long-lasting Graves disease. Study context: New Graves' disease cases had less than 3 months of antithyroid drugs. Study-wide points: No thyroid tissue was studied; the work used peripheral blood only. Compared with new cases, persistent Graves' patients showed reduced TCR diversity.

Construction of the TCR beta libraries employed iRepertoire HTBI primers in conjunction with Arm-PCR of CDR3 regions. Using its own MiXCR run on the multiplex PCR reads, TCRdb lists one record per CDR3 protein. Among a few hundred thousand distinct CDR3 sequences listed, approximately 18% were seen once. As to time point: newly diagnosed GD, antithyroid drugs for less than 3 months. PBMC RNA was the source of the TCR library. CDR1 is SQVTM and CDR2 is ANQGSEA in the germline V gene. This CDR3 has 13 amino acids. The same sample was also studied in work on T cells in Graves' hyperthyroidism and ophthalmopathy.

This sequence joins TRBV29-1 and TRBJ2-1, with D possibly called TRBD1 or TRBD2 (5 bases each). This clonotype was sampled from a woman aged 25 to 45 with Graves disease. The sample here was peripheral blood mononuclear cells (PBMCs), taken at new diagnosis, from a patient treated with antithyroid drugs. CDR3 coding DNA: TGCAGCTTTGAAGGGACGGTATACAATGAGCAGTTCTTC. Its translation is CSFEGTVYNEQFF.